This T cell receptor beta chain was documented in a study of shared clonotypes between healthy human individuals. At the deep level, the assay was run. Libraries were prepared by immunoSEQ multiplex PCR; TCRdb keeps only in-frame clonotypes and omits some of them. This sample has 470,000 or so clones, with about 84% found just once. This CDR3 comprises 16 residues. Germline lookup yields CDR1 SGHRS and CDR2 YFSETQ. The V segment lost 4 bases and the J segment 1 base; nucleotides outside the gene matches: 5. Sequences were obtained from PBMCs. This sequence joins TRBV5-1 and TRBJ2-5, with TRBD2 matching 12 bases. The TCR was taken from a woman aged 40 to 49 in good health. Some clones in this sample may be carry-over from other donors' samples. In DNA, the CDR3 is TGCGCCAGCAGCCCCGCTAGCGGGAGGGCCCAAGAGACCCAGTACTTC. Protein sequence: CASSPASGRAQETQYF.